The 30 T cell receptor beta chains listed next were all sequenced from one sample in a study of blood T cell repertoires in COVID-19. Libraries were prepared by immunoSEQ multiplex PCR; TCRdb keeps only in-frame clonotypes and omits some of them. The sample has roughly 190,000 clones, nearly 90% seen once; the top ten hold 20% to 25%. The specimen sequenced was peripheral blood. The receptors were gathered from a man aged 60 to 69 with active or convalescent COVID-19.

The table lists this clone with a count of one. The chain joins TRBV27 to TRBJ1-2; possibly TRBD1 for D (6 bases). CDR3 size: 14 residues. Germline V CDR1 and CDR2: MNHEY, SMNVEV (reference sequence). Between the trimmed V and J ends, which lost 5 bases and 10 bases, there was a span of 20 bases. This CDR3 reads CASSIQDSPLVYTF. In DNA, the CDR3 is TGTGCCAGCAGTATACAGGACAGCCCCCTCGTCTACACCTTC.

The chain employs TRBV15 and TRBJ2-5; the match to TRBD2 covers 8 bases. Germline V gene lookup returns CDR1 LNHNV and CDR2 YYDKDF (reference sequence). The CDR3 length is 16 residues. The V and J ends lost 5 bases and 5 bases, in that order; junction bases with no gene match: 13. CDR3 nucleotides: TGTGCCACCAGCCCCTGGGAACGGGGGGGTCAGGAGACCCAGTACTTC. This translates into CATSPWERGGQETQYF.

The CDR3 region has the DNA TGTGCCAGCAGTGAAGCCAGAGGGAACACTGAAGCTTTCTTT. Translating gives CASSEARGNTEAFF. The chain carries TRBV6-1 and TRBJ1-1; no clear D gene. Trimming removed 0 bases from V and 1 base from J, with 6 bases in between. Germline V gives CDR1 MNHNS, CDR2 SASEGT. The CDR3 length is 14 residues.

This CDR3 is CASSRGWAGGNQPQHF. The CDR3 region has the DNA TGTGCCAGCTCACGGGGGTGGGCAGGGGGCAATCAGCCCCAGCATTTT. The chain is built from TRBV18 and TRBJ1-5; tentatively, D is TRBD1 (6 bases). The V end lost 4 bases, the J end lost 2 bases, and 15 bases lay between the germline ends. The CDR3 consists of 16 residues. Germline-derived CDR1 and CDR2 are KGHSH and LQKENI.

The chain couples TRBV6-2 or TRBV6-3 to TRBJ1-1; a weak D match, TRBD1 (5 bases). The CDR3 is 14 amino acids. V shed 0 bases and J shed 6 bases, with 11 bases lying between them. CDR1 is MNHEY, CDR2 SVGEGT, per germline. CDR3 residues: CASSYSRQGAEAFF. CDR3 bases: TGTGCCAGCAGTTACTCCAGGCAAGGGGCTGAAGCTTTCTTT.

This sequence joins TRBV6-5 and TRBJ2-5; 12 positions match TRBD1. Germline loops: CDR1 MNHEY, CDR2 SVGAGI. J was trimmed by 5 bases and V by 2 bases; bases with no gene match: 6. The CDR3 extends over 16 amino acids. As DNA, the CDR3 is TGTGCCAGCAGTTACGGCGGGACAGGGGGCTTGGAGACCCAGTACTTC. This encodes CASSYGGTGGLETQYF.

This chain joins TRBV7-3 and TRBJ1-3; the match to TRBD1 covers 9 bases. The junction had 3 bases not matched to a gene; V was cut back by 1 base and J by 2 bases. The CDR3 contains 16 residues. The V gene's germline CDR1 is SGHTA and CDR2 FQGTGA. The CDR3 DNA is TGTGCCAGCAGCTTAAATACAGGGGGCCCTGGAAACACCATATATTTT. This gives the protein CASSLNTGGPGNTIYF.

This chain links TRBV5-4 with TRBJ2-1; 10 bases agree with TRBD2. V lost 2 bases, J lost 7 bases, and 9 bases stayed unmatched. The germline CDR1 and CDR2 sequences are SGHNT and YYREEE (reference sequence). CDR3 length: 16 amino acids. This CDR3 is CASSFRLAGAGNEQFF. The CDR3 nucleotides read TGTGCCAGCAGCTTTCGGCTAGCGGGGGCTGGGAATGAGCAGTTCTTC.

V is TRBV18 and J is TRBJ2-4; TRBD2 agrees at 8 bases. CDR1 is KGHSH and CDR2 is LQKENI in the germline V gene. CDR3 length equals 17 residues. V was pared by 6 bases and J by 3 bases, with 13 bases of the junction left unmatched. The CDR3 region is CASSFATGTRGKNIQYF. The DNA for the CDR3 is TGTGCCAGCTCTTTCGCAACCGGGACTAGGGGCAAAAACATTCAGTACTTC.

V is TRBV6-5 and J is TRBJ2-5, with 13 bases lining up with TRBD2. Trimming cost V 6 bases and J 2 bases; bases outside gene matches: 3. The CDR3 is 15 residues long. CDR1 is MNHEY and CDR2 is SVGAGI in the germline V gene. The CDR3 DNA reads as TGTGCCAGCAGAAAACTAGCGGGGGGGCAAGAGACCCAGTACTTC. Residues: CASRKLAGGQETQYF.

This clone has just one count. The chain couples TRBV30 to TRBJ2-7; a weak D match, TRBD2 (5 bases). The CDR3 has 15 residues. The V end lost 2 bases, the J end lost 0 bases, and 14 bases lay between the germline ends. Germline V gives CDR1 GTSNPN, CDR2 SVGIG (reference sequence). CDR3 DNA: TGTGCCTGGAGTCCCGGACTTCCGGGCTCCTACGAGCAGTACTTC. Protein sequence: CAWSPGLPGSYEQYF.

The rearrangement uses TRBV2 and TRBJ1-2, with 12 positions matching TRBD1. This CDR3 comprises 15 residues. CDR1 and CDR2 (germline): SNHLY, FYNNEI. V was pared by 6 bases and J by 3 bases, with 5 bases of the junction left unmatched. In nucleotides, the CDR3 is TGTGCCAGCAGCCCTGGGACAGGGGGCTACTATGGCTACACCTTC. Encoded protein: CASSPGTGGYYGYTF.

The chain combines TRBV6-5 with TRBJ1-6; TRBD1 is a possible D gene (5 bases). V dropped 6 bases and J dropped 5 bases, with 8 bases sitting between them. The CDR3 length is 13 residues. Germline loops: CDR1 MNHEY, CDR2 SVGAGI. CDR3 protein: CASRGGNNSPLHF. The DNA of the CDR3 is TGTGCCAGCAGGGGGGGTAATAATTCACCCCTCCACTTT.

The V call is TRBV3-1 (or the pseudogene TRBV3-2), the J call TRBJ2-5; 10 bases are a match to TRBD2. V lost 0 bases to trimming and J lost 6 bases; unmatched junction nucleotides: 10. CDR3 size: 17 residues. Germline V gene sequence: CDR1 LGHDT, CDR2 YNNKEL (reference sequence). The CDR3: CASSQDLSGGASKTQYF. CDR3 coding DNA: TGTGCCAGCAGCCAAGATCTCAGCGGGGGGGCCAGTAAGACCCAGTACTTC.

This clone was observed many times. The identical CDR3 is also encoded by other nucleotide sequences in the sample. The V gene is TRBV5-1, the J gene TRBJ2-5, with no clear D. Trimming took 0 bases from V and 1 from J, leaving 4 bases between them. CDR1 SGHRS and CDR2 YFSETQ come from the germline V gene. The CDR3 is 13 amino acids. The CDR3 sequence: CASSLGAQETQYF. The CDR3 DNA follows: TGCGCCAGCAGCTTGGGGGCCCAAGAGACCCAGTACTTC. The full variable domain, completed using reference TRBV5-1 and TRBJ2-5, is KAGVTQTPRYLIKTRGQQVTLSCSPISGHRSVSWYQQTPGQGLQFLFEYFSETQRNKGNFPGRFSGRQFSNSRSEMNVSTLELGDSALYLCASSLGAQETQYFGPGTRLLVL.

The J gene is TRBJ1-1, the V gene TRBV5-5; 7 bases are shared with TRBD1. J was trimmed by 10 bases and V by 3 bases; bases with no gene match: 18. The CDR3 sequence is 16 residues long. Germline loops: CDR1 SGHKS, CDR2 YYEKEE (reference sequence). CDR3 region: CASSWTLGQGDSVAFF. The CDR3 DNA reads as TGTGCCAGCAGCTGGACCCTGGGCCAGGGGGATTCTGTAGCTTTCTTT.

The chain uses TRBV9 and TRBJ2-7; 7 nucleotides align to TRBD1. The V and J ends lost 0 bases and 7 bases, in that order; junction bases with no gene match: 7. Germline V gene lookup returns CDR1 SGDLS and CDR2 YYNGEE. The length of the CDR3 is 14 residues. The CDR3 sequence: CASSVGDRDREQYF. The CDR3 region has the DNA TGTGCCAGCAGCGTAGGGGATCGGGACAGAGAGCAGTACTTC. The full variable domain, with the rest looked up from reference TRBV9 and TRBJ2-7, is DSGVTQTPKHLITATGQRVTLRCSPRSGDLSVYWYQQSLDQGLQFLIQYYNGEERAKGNILERFSAQQFPDLHSELNLSSLELGDSALYFCASSVGDRDREQYFGPGTRLTVT.

This chain uses TRBV2 with TRBJ2-7, with unresolved D. CDR1 is SNHLY, CDR2 FYNNEI, per germline. CDR3 length: 13 amino acids. V lost 6 bases, J lost 3 bases, and 12 bases lay in between. The CDR3 region is CASSYRTIYEQYF. The CDR3 DNA is TGTGCCAGCAGCTACCGTACCATCTACGAGCAGTACTTC.

This chain uses TRBV7-2 with TRBJ2-7; 8 positions match TRBD2. CDR3 length: 16 amino acids. Trimming cost V 3 bases and J 4 bases; bases outside gene matches: 11. Germline CDR1 reads SGHTA; CDR2 reads FQGNSA. DNA for the CDR3: TGTGCCAGCAGCTTCTCGATAGGTCGGGGGGGATACGAGCAGTACTTC. It specifies CASSFSIGRGGYEQYF. Looking up the rest from reference TRBV7-2 and TRBJ2-7 gives the full variable domain: GAGVSQSPSNKVTEKGKDVELRCDPISGHTALYWYRQSLGQGLEFLIYFQGNSAPDKSGLPSDRFSAERTGGSVSTLTIQRTQQEDSAVYLCASSFSIGRGGYEQYFGPGTRLTVT.

This clone was seen more than once but under ten times. The chain couples TRBV4-2 to TRBJ2-7; 7 bases agree with TRBD1. With 6 bases clipped from V and 5 bases from J, the junction kept 10 bases outside the gene matches. The CDR3 consists of 14 residues. The germline V gene has CDR1 LGHNA and CDR2 YNFKEQ. This CDR3 reads CASSLQGGPNEQYF. The DNA of the CDR3 is TGTGCCAGCAGTCTTCAAGGGGGCCCTAACGAGCAGTACTTC.

This clone was observed once. The chain joins TRBV2 to TRBJ2-3, with D tentatively TRBD1 (5 bases). CDR3 size: 13 residues. Germline CDR1 reads SNHLY; CDR2 reads FYNNEI. V lost 7 bases and J lost 5, with 13 bases in between. CDR3 bases: TGTGCCAGCACCATGACAGTAGGAGATACGCAGTATTTT. Translated, it gives CASTMTVGDTQYF.

J is TRBJ2-2 and V is TRBV5-1; 9 bases are shared with TRBD1. There are 15 residues in the CDR3. Germline assignment: CDR1 SGHRS and CDR2 YFSETQ. Trimming took 1 base from V and 7 from J; bases not matched to a gene: 5. Written as DNA, the CDR3 is TGCGCCAGCAGCTTGAAAGGACAGGGGAACGGGGAGCTGTTTTTT. Translated: CASSLKGQGNGELFF.

The chain uses TRBV19 and TRBJ1-1; 7 bases match TRBD1. The CDR3 length is 15 residues. The germline CDR1 and CDR2 sequences are LNHDA and SQIVND (reference sequence). V lost 6 bases and J lost 7; bases outside the gene matches: 14. The CDR3 nucleotides are TGTGCCAGTAGAGGGGGTCGGGGACAGCTGTTTGAAGCTTTCTTT. This translates into CASRGGRGQLFEAFF.

The chain uses TRBV12-3 or TRBV12-4 and TRBJ2-7, with D unclear. The CDR3 has 13 amino acids. With 5 bases removed from V and 4 bases from J, the gap between germline ends came to 12 bases. CDR3 amino acids: CASSPSTRYEQYF. CDR3 sequence (DNA): TGTGCCAGCAGTCCGTCTACTCGATACGAGCAGTACTTC.

The chain combines TRBV6-1 with TRBJ2-2, with 13 nucleotides matching TRBD2. In germline, CDR1 is MNHNS, CDR2 SASEGT. Unmatched junction bases numbered 8, after V lost 3 bases and J lost 4 bases. The CDR3 runs 18 residues. CDR3 DNA sequence: TGTGCCAGCAGTGACCCACTAGCGGGGGGGCTTATCACCGGGGAGCTGTTTTTT. Its protein product is CASSDPLAGGLITGELFF.

The table lists this clone with a count of one. The chain carries TRBV7-2 and TRBJ2-5; D ambiguous. Trimming cost V 4 bases and J 0 bases, with 15 bases left between them. The germline V gene encodes CDR1 SGHTA and CDR2 FQGNSA. The CDR3 is 16 amino acids. CDR3 DNA: TGTGCCAGCAGCTCACCTCACACCTGGTACCAAGAGACCCAGTACTTC. It yields the protein CASSSPHTWYQETQYF.

The chain combines TRBV10-3 with TRBJ1-2; 8 positions match TRBD1. There are 14 residues in the CDR3. Germline V gene sequence: CDR1 ENHRY, CDR2 SYGVKD. V was clipped by 4 bases and J by 4 bases; unmatched bases: 5. For the CDR3, the DNA is TGTGCCATCAGTGGGGGACAGGTGGCCTATGGCTACACCTTC. It specifies CAISGGQVAYGYTF.

The chain uses TRBV5-1 and TRBJ2-7; possibly TRBD1 for D (6 bases). Trimming took off 3 bases at V and 2 bases at J, with 12 bases between the two ends. Germline V gene data show CDR1 as SGHRS and CDR2 as YFSETQ. There are 14 residues in the CDR3. The CDR3 coding sequence is TGCGCCAGCAGCTATAGCAGGGGCGCCTACGAGCAGTACTTC. This sequence encodes CASSYSRGAYEQYF.

The chain is built from TRBV4-2 and TRBJ1-3; D uncertain. CDR3 length: 15 amino acids. CDR1 is LGHNA, CDR2 YNFKEQ, per germline. The V gene lost 0 bases and the J gene lost 8 bases, with 14 bases spanning the gap. CDR3 in DNA: TGTGCCAGCAGCCAAGATCTGAAACGAGGAGACACCATATATTTT. Translation: CASSQDLKRGDTIYF.

This sequence joins TRBV2 and TRBJ1-1; the D is unclear. This CDR3 comprises 10 residues. V lost 6 bases and J lost 7, with 6 bases in between. CDR1 and CDR2 from the germline V gene are SNHLY and FYNNEI. CDR3 in DNA: TGTGCCAGCAGGGAGATTGAAGCTTTCTTT. Amino acid sequence: CASREIEAFF.